Listed below are T cell receptor beta chains from one sample, sequenced in a study of cytomegalovirus exposure and HLA in healthy donors. Repertoires were generated with immunoSEQ multiplex PCR, while TCRdb's copy carries only in-frame clones and drops some. The sample shows some 84,000 clones, roughly 78% of them seen only once. The source material was PBMCs. These receptors all stem from a male donor in good health and CMV-seropositive. CDR3s include the opening cysteine and the closing phenylalanine or tryptophan. The D gene is left open where the match is weak. A row's size may be missing; if present it is once, few, many or a size class.

d_call j_call clone_size v_call cdr3_aa
NA TRBJ2-2 NA TRBV12-5 CASGDSFGNTGELFF
NA TRBJ1-4 NA TRBV6-1 CASSGIGGDLEKLFF
NA TRBJ1-1 NA TRBV7-3 CASSPNRIGTEAFF
TRBD1 TRBJ2-1 few TRBV19 CASNPGQGYNEQFF
TRBD1 TRBJ1-1 NA TRBV7-9 CASSLAQGETEAFF
NA TRBJ1-2 NA TRBV6-5 CATADSNYGYTF
NA TRBJ1-1 once TRBV7-8 CASSLTGDVEAFF
NA TRBJ2-2 NA TRBV29-1 CSVVRGSGRNTGELFF
TRBD1 TRBJ2-7 NA TRBV5-5 CASPEAPDRSSRFSYEQYF
TRBD2 TRBJ2-7 NA TRBV7-2 CASSPGGSTYEQYF
NA TRBJ2-3 once TRBV7-8 CASSLPLTGEPTDTQYF
NA TRBJ1-2 NA TRBV18 CASSGGATYGYTF
TRBD2 TRBJ2-2 NA TRBV6-4 CASSVLAGATGELFF
NA TRBJ2-7 NA TRBV9 CPQGGVYEQYF
NA TRBJ1-1 NA TRBV6-5 CASRSGETGTEAFF
NA TRBJ2-3 NA TRBV9 CASSVRSLGFPDTQYF
NA TRBJ1-1 few TRBV10-2 CASSEAVNTEAFF
NA TRBJ1-2 NA TRBV28 CASSSGQPRYGYTF
TRBD1 TRBJ2-1 NA TRBV18 CASSPIGTGNNEQFF
TRBD2 TRBJ2-1 NA TRBV6-5 CASSYGIAGENNEQFF
NA TRBJ1-1 few TRBV2 CASREGMAGAFF
TRBD1 TRBJ2-7 NA TRBV4-1 CASSTRPDRPLEQYF
NA TRBJ2-1 once TRBV4-2 CASSQDRLVYNEQFF
TRBD1 TRBJ2-3 NA TRBV27 CASSLSGQAQQYF
TRBD1 TRBJ1-5 NA TRBV4-1 CASSLIPGQGIGSNQPQHF
TRBD1 TRBJ1-4 few TRBV5-1 CASSLAGTGDEKLFF
NA TRBJ2-2 few TRBV6-4 CASSEMSNGELFF
TRBD2 TRBJ2-7 NA TRBV7-9 CASSLGGSGNYEQYF
NA TRBJ2-7 few TRBV5-4 CASSPYLSDEQYF
NA TRBJ2-2 once TRBV5-6 CASSQGLARITGELFF
NA TRBJ2-5 NA TRBV14 CASSRLGTNQETQYF
TRBD2 TRBJ2-1 few TRBV5-1 CASSPAKVGRAYNEQFF
TRBD1 TRBJ1-4 medium-sized TRBV28 CASSFRGREEEKLFF
NA TRBJ1-1 NA TRBV29-1 CSVDLTGSNTEAFF
TRBD1 TRBJ2-1 NA TRBV29-1 CSSGGTGADNEQFF
NA TRBJ2-7 NA TRBV27 CASSSLYEQYF
TRBD2 TRBJ2-7 NA TRBV4-2 CASSHWGAASGAYEQYF
NA TRBJ2-2 NA TRBV5-1 CASSLLGRAPTGELFF
TRBD1 TRBJ2-3 NA TRBV7-2 CASSLRPGGEQYF